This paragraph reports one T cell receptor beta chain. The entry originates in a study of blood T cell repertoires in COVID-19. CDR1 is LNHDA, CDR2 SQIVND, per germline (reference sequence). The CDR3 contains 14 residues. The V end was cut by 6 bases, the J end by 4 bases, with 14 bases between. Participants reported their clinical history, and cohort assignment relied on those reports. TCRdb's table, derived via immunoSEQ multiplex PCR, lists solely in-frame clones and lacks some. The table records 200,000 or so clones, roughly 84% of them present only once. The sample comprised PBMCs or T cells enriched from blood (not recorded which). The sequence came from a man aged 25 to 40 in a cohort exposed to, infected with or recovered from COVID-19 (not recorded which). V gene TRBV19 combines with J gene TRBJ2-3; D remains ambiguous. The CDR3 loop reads CASSAWAMSDTQYF. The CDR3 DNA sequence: TGTGCCAGTAGCGCGTGGGCGATGTCAGATACGCAGTATTTT.